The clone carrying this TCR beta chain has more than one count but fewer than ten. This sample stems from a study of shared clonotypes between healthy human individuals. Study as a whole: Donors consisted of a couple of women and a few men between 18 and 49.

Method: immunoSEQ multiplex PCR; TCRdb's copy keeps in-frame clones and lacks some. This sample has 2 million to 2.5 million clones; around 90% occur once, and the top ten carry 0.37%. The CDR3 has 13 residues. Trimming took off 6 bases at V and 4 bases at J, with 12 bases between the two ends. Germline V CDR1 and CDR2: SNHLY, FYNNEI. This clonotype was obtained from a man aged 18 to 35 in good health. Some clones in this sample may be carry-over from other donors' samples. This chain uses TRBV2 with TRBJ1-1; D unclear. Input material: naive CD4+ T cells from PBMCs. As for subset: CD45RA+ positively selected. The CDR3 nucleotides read TGTGCCAGCAGGTACAGTCGGAGCACTGAAGCTTTCTTT. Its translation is CASRYSRSTEAFF. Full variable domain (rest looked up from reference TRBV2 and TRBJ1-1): EPEVTQTPSHQVTQMGQEVILRCVPISNHLYFYWYRQILGQKVEFLVSFYNNEISEKSEIFDDQFSVERPDGSNFTLKIRSTKLEDSAMYFCASRYSRSTEAFFGQGTRLTVV.